This T cell receptor (beta chain) appears in the sequencing data of a study of blood T cell repertoires in COVID-19. The CDR3 extends over 15 amino acids. CDR1 is SGHRS, CDR2 YFSETQ, per germline. Trimming at V came to 4 bases and at J to 4 bases, leaving 9 bases not matched to a gene. This clone appeared once. Measured with immunoSEQ multiplex PCR; TCRdb has only the in-frame clones, and not every one. The table lists roughly 160,000 clones, approximately 84% of them singletons. The sequenced material came from PBMCs or T cells enriched from blood (not recorded which). This receptor was taken from a woman in her forties or fifties who had recovered from COVID-19. The chain links TRBV5-1 to TRBJ2-5; TRBD2 aligns across 8 bases. The CDR3 DNA follows: TGCGCCAGCAGCCCACAGGGCGCGGGGGGAGAGACCCAGTACTTC. Its translation is CASSPQGAGGETQYF.